The 11 T cell receptor beta chains listed next were all sequenced from one sample in a study of blood T cells in healthy people across ages. Using a J-beta primer mix together with a sample-barcoded 5' primer, a second PCR was run for roughly 7 to 12 cycles. TCRdb reprocessed the 5' RACE reads via MiXCR and lists one record per CDR3 protein. The sample has roughly 800,000 distinct CDR3 sequences; 58% are singletons. What was sequenced was blood. The receptor set was obtained from a young man in good health.

This chain connects TRBV12-3 or TRBV12-4 to TRBJ2-7; TRBD2 matches at 7 bases. The CDR3 loop spans 15 amino acids. Trimming took 6 bases from V and 7 from J; bases not matched to a gene: 15. CDR3 DNA: TGTGCCAGCAGGGGCGGAGCGGGATTAACTCTGGAGCAGTACTTC. Its translation is CASRGGAGLTLEQYF.

In its sample, this clonotype was seen once. The chain carries TRBV27 and TRBJ1-2; D remains unclear. Between the trimmed V and J ends, which lost 1 base and 5 bases, there was a span of 8 bases. The CDR3 is 13 amino acids. Germline-derived CDR1 and CDR2 are MNHEY and SMNVEV (reference sequence). CDR3 in amino acids: CASSLFREYGYTF. The CDR3 coding sequence is TGTGCCAGCAGTTTATTCCGAGAGTATGGCTACACCTTC.

The CDR3 region is CASSRQGGNTGELFF. The DNA for the CDR3 is TGTGCCAGCAGCCGACAGGGGGGGAACACCGGGGAGCTGTTTTTT. The chain joins TRBV7-2 to TRBJ2-2, with 9 bases lining up with TRBD1. There are 15 residues in the CDR3. The ends lost 5 bases at V and 1 base at J; junction bases unmatched: 2. Germline CDR1 SGHTA, CDR2 FQGNSA.

The chain recombines TRBV20-1 with TRBJ2-7; 7 nucleotides align to TRBD2. CDR1 and CDR2 (germline): DFQATT, SNEGSKA (reference sequence). CDR3 length: 15 residues. The junction had 11 bases not matched to a gene; V was cut back by 6 bases and J by 0 bases. CDR3 bases: TGCAGTGCCATCCCCGGGGGGTACGACTCCTACGAGCAGTACTTC. Translated: CSAIPGGYDSYEQYF.

The chain uses TRBV20-1 and TRBJ2-7; a possible D gene is TRBD1 (6 bases). The germline V gene encodes CDR1 DFQATT and CDR2 SNEGSKA (reference sequence). The CDR3 is 17 amino acids. V lost 0 bases and J 0 bases, leaving 18 bases between the germline ends. CDR3 region: CSARDLFKRQASYEQYF. CDR3 DNA sequence: TGCAGTGCTAGAGATCTGTTCAAGCGACAGGCCTCCTACGAGCAGTACTTC.

The rearrangement joins TRBV20-1 to TRBJ1-5; D remains unclear. V shed 3 bases and J shed 5 bases, with 14 bases lying between them. Germline V gene lookup returns CDR1 DFQATT and CDR2 SNEGSKA (reference sequence). This CDR3 has 14 amino acids. CDR3 in amino acids: CSASSGPADQPQHF. CDR3 nucleotide sequence: TGCAGTGCTAGTAGCGGGCCGGCAGATCAGCCCCAGCATTTT.

The chain has TRBV29-1 and TRBJ1-2; D possibly corresponds to TRBD1 (6 bases). Between the trimmed V and J ends, which lost 6 bases and 3 bases, there was a span of 17 bases. This CDR3 spans 14 amino acids. Germline V gene lookup returns CDR1 SQVTM and CDR2 ANQGSEA. The CDR3 here is CSVQTQGSHYGYTF. Written as DNA, the CDR3 is TGCAGCGTGCAGACACAGGGTTCCCACTATGGCTACACCTTC.

This clonotype was seen once. Here the CDR3 reads CASSQGPVGGHYGYTF. As DNA, the CDR3 is TGTGCCAGCAGCCAAGGGCCGGTGGGAGGACACTATGGCTACACCTTC. The chain links TRBV4-2 to TRBJ1-2; no firm D call. Germline V gene lookup returns CDR1 LGHNA and CDR2 YNFKEQ. The CDR3 runs 16 residues. V lost 1 base to trimming and J lost 3 bases, with 15 bases between them.

The J gene is TRBJ1-2, the V gene TRBV27; D gene uncertain. Germline V CDR1 and CDR2: MNHEY, SMNVEV (reference sequence). V shed 5 bases and J shed 0 bases, with 10 bases lying between them. The CDR3 has 14 residues. The CDR3 region is CASSVEPANYGYTF. As DNA, the CDR3 is TGTGCCAGCAGTGTAGAACCAGCTAACTATGGCTACACCTTC.

The V gene is TRBV7-2, the J gene TRBJ1-2; D possibly corresponds to TRBD1 (6 bases). CDR3 length: 14 amino acids. V was pared by 4 bases and J by 4 bases, with 13 bases between. The germline gives CDR1 SGHTA, CDR2 FQGNSA. CDR3 DNA: TGTGCCAGCAGCTACGCCGGACAGACCTATGGCTACACCTTC. Translation: CASSYAGQTYGYTF.

The V and J genes are TRBV27 and TRBJ1-6; D gene ambiguous. This CDR3 is built from 14 residues. The V end lost 6 bases, the J end lost 9 bases, and 15 bases lay between the germline ends. Germline assignment: CDR1 MNHEY and CDR2 SMNVEV (reference sequence). The CDR3 DNA follows: TGTGCCAGCAGCCGTAGTTGGGTGGGTTCACCCCTCCACTTT. Amino acid sequence: CASSRSWVGSPLHF.